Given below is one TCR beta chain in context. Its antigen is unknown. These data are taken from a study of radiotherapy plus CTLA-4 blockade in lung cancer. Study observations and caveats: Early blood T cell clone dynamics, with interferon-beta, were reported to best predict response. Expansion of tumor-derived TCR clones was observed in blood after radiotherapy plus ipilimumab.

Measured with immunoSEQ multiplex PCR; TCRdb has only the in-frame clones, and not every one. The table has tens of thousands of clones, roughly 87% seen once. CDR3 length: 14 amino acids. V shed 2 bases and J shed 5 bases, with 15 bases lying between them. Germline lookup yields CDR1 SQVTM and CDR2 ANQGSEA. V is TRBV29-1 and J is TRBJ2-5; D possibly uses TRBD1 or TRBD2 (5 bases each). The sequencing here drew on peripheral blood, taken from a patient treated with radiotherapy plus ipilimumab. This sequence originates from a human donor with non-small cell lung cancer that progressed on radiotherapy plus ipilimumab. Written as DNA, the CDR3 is TGCAGCGTTGAAAGAGGGGTTGCCCAGGAGACCCAGTACTTC. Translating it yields CSVERGVAQETQYF.